Listed below are T cell receptor beta chains from one sample, sequenced in a study of blood T cell repertoires in COVID-19. Libraries were prepared by immunoSEQ multiplex PCR; TCRdb keeps only in-frame clonotypes and omits some of them. The sample holds around 480,000 clones, around 88% seen once. Specimen: peripheral blood. The origin of the receptors is a woman in her fifties or sixties with COVID-19, enrolled during active disease. Each CDR3 is given with its conserved first and last residue. The D gene is left open where the match is weak. Size is stated for part of the rows, as once, few or many counts, or as a class when the clone is expanded.

DNA | CDR3 | size | V | D | J
TGTGCCAGCAGCAGGGGGGGGTTGAACACTGAAGCTTTCTTT | CASSRGGLNTEAFF | NA | TRBV5-4 | NA | TRBJ1-1
TGTGCCAGCAGTGAATCGTCAGGTGCGAACACCGGGGAGCTGTTTTTT | CASSESSGANTGELFF | once | TRBV2 | NA | TRBJ2-2
TGCAGCGCCTGGCGAAGGGAGGGCGAGCAGTACTTC | CSAWRREGEQYF | NA | TRBV29-1 | TRBD2 | TRBJ2-7
TGTGCAAGTCGCTTAGTTTTCCAGGGTCGGGAAAAACTGTTTTTT | CASRLVFQGREKLFF | NA | TRBV12-2 | NA | TRBJ1-4
TGCGCCAGCAGCCAAGGGGCCGGGGTTATTAATGAAAAACTGTTTTTT | CASSQGAGVINEKLFF | NA | TRBV4-1 | NA | TRBJ1-4
TGTGCCATCGGGAGCACAGGGTACGGGGCCAACGTCCTGACTTTC | CAIGSTGYGANVLTF | NA | TRBV10-3 | NA | TRBJ2-6
TGTGCCTGGAGTGCAGGATCCTTCAGGGGAGGGGGTGGCTACACCTTC | CAWSAGSFRGGGGYTF | once | TRBV30 | NA | TRBJ1-2
TGTGCCAGCTCACCACCAGGGGGGGACACTGAAGCTTTCTTT | CASSPPGGDTEAFF | NA | TRBV18 | NA | TRBJ1-1
TGTGCCACCAGTGATTTGGAAGCAACAGCGGGGATGACTAGCACAGATACGCAGTATTTT | CATSDLEATAGMTSTDTQYF | NA | TRBV24-1 | TRBD2 | TRBJ2-3
TGTGCCAGCAGCTTATTGGTGGGCGCCGACTATGGCTACACCTTC | CASSLLVGADYGYTF | NA | TRBV11-2 | NA | TRBJ1-2
TGTGCCAGCAGCTGGGGACAGATCAATGAGCAGTTCTTC | CASSWGQINEQFF | NA | TRBV5-4 | TRBD1 | TRBJ2-1
TGTGCCAGCTGCCGGACAGGGAACACTGAAGCTTTCTTT | CASCRTGNTEAFF | once | TRBV12-3/TRBV12-4 | TRBD1 | TRBJ1-1
TGTGCCAGCAGTTTAGCAGGGGCTGGTGAAAAACTGTTTTTT | CASSLAGAGEKLFF | NA | TRBV6-5 | NA | TRBJ1-4
TGTGCCAGCAGCCAAGTGAGCGGGGGGCAGATCTTC | CASSQVSGGQIF | NA | TRBV3-1/TRBV3-2 | TRBD2 | TRBJ2-1
TGTGCCAGCAGCCGCCGAGCGGGAACTAGCACAGATACGCAGTATTTT | CASSRRAGTSTDTQYF | once | TRBV4-2 | TRBD2 | TRBJ2-3
TGTGCCAGCAGCTTTAAGGGGGCCGCAGATACGCAGTATTTT | CASSFKGAADTQYF | NA | TRBV7-9 | TRBD1 | TRBJ2-3
TGTGCCAGCAGTGTAACAGCGAACACTGAAGCTTTCTTT | CASSVTANTEAFF | NA | TRBV12-3/TRBV12-4 | NA | TRBJ1-1
TGTGCCAGCAGTGACTCGAGTAATACGCAGTATTTT | CASSDSSNTQYF | NA | TRBV6-4 | NA | TRBJ2-3
TGCGCCAGCAGCCCGACTAGCGCCCCGAACACCGGGGAGCTGTTTTTT | CASSPTSAPNTGELFF | NA | TRBV5-1 | TRBD2 | TRBJ2-2
TGTGCCAGCAGCTTGGCCGCAGGCTTCGAGACCCAGTACTTC | CASSLAAGFETQYF | NA | TRBV5-4 | NA | TRBJ2-5
TGTGCCAGCAGCTTAATCACAGGGTGGACCAATTCACCCCTCCACTTT | CASSLITGWTNSPLHF | NA | TRBV11-2 | NA | TRBJ1-6
TGTGCCAGTAGTAAGGCGTGGACGAGCGGGTACGAGCAGTACTTC | CASSKAWTSGYEQYF | once | TRBV19 | NA | TRBJ2-7
TGTGCCAGCAGCATACAACCAAGTCAGCCCCAGCATTTT | CASSIQPSQPQHF | NA | TRBV3-1/TRBV3-2 | NA | TRBJ1-5
TGTGCCAGCAGCAGCAACCGGGACACAGATACGCAGTATTTT | CASSSNRDTDTQYF | NA | TRBV21-1 | NA | TRBJ2-3
TGCAGTGCTAGTGACATCAGCTCCTACAATGAGCAGTTCTTC | CSASDISSYNEQFF | NA | TRBV20-1 | NA | TRBJ2-1
TGTGCCAGCAGCCTGGCCCGCCTAGCGGGGGGGCCTGGAGATACGCAGTATTTT | CASSLARLAGGPGDTQYF | NA | TRBV6-2/TRBV6-3 | TRBD2 | TRBJ2-3
TGTGCCTGGAGTGCCACAGGGGGCACTGAAGCTTTCTTT | CAWSATGGTEAFF | NA | TRBV30 | TRBD1 | TRBJ1-1
TGTGCCAGCAGTTACGCGTACGAGCAGTACTTC | CASSYAYEQYF | once | TRBV6-6 | NA | TRBJ2-7
TGTGCCAGCAGTGAATACAGGGGTTCTAACTATGGCTACACCTTC | CASSEYRGSNYGYTF | NA | TRBV6-1 | TRBD1 | TRBJ1-2
TGCGCCAGCAGCTTGGTTAGCGGGGGCCCCTACAATGAGCAGTTCTTC | CASSLVSGGPYNEQFF | NA | TRBV5-1 | TRBD2 | TRBJ2-1
TGTGCCAGCAGCTCCTCGGAATTAGCGATCTACGAGCAGTACTTC | CASSSSELAIYEQYF | NA | TRBV13 | NA | TRBJ2-7
TGTGCCAGCAGCTGGGATCACGGGGGTGAAAAACTGTTTTTT | CASSWDHGGEKLFF | NA | TRBV7-3 | NA | TRBJ1-4
TGTGCCAGCTCACCGGGCCTTGGGGCCAACGTCCTGACTTTC | CASSPGLGANVLTF | NA | TRBV18 | NA | TRBJ2-6
TGTGCCAGTAGTATGAGGACGGCGGGGGTAGAGGCTGGCTACACCTTC | CASSMRTAGVEAGYTF | NA | TRBV19 | NA | TRBJ1-2
TGTGCCAGCAGCTTCATGGGCCCGTCAGATACGCAGTATTTT | CASSFMGPSDTQYF | NA | TRBV7-8 | NA | TRBJ2-3
TGTGCCAGCAGGGACAGGGGAGAGACCCAGTACTTC | CASRDRGETQYF | once | TRBV2 | TRBD1 | TRBJ2-5
TGTGCCAGTATCGGACAGATCGAGACCGGGGAGCTGTTTTTT | CASIGQIETGELFF | once | TRBV19 | NA | TRBJ2-2
TGTGCCAGCGATGAGCGGGGGGTAGGGGCAGATACGCAGTATTTT | CASDERGVGADTQYF | NA | TRBV2 | TRBD2 | TRBJ2-3
TGTGCCAGCACTTTTGAGAGCTCTGGAAACACCATATATTTT | CASTFESSGNTIYF | NA | TRBV6-5 | NA | TRBJ1-3
TGTGCCAGCACCCGACAGGGAGGCACAGATACGCAGTATTTT | CASTRQGGTDTQYF | NA | TRBV7-6 | TRBD1 | TRBJ2-3
TGTGCCTTAAAGCGCGGGACTGAAGCTTTCTTT | CALKRGTEAFF | NA | TRBV30 | NA | TRBJ1-1
TGTGCCAGCAGCGTAGCGGGGGGGCTCCGGAATGAGCAGTTCTTC | CASSVAGGLRNEQFF | few | TRBV9 | TRBD2 | TRBJ2-1
TGTGCCACCAGCAGAGTTGGGGGGGCAACTAATGAAAAACTGTTTTTT | CATSRVGGATNEKLFF | NA | TRBV15 | NA | TRBJ1-4
TGTGCCAGCAGCCCACCCGAGACCGGGTACGTCGATAGCACTGAAGCTTTCTTT | CASSPPETGYVDSTEAFF | few | TRBV9 | NA | TRBJ1-1
TGTGCCAGCAACGCGGGACTAGCGGGGGGGCCGAGTGAGACCCAGTACTTC | CASNAGLAGGPSETQYF | few | TRBV9 | TRBD2 | TRBJ2-5
TGTGCTCTCCCGACAGGGACCTCTGGAAACACCATATATTTT | CALPTGTSGNTIYF | NA | TRBV30 | TRBD1 | TRBJ1-3
TGTGCCATCAGTGAGCCCGCCGGGGAGCTGTTTTTT | CAISEPAGELFF | NA | TRBV10-3 | NA | TRBJ2-2
TGCGCCAGCAGCTCTGAGGGGGCCACCGGGGAGCTGTTTTTT | CASSSEGATGELFF | NA | TRBV5-1 | TRBD1 | TRBJ2-2
TGCAGTGCTAGAGATCAAGCTGGCTACACCTTC | CSARDQAGYTF | NA | TRBV20-1 | NA | TRBJ1-2
TGCGCCAGCAGCTTTGGGGAAGCGGGAGCCTACAATGAGCAGTTCTTC | CASSFGEAGAYNEQFF | NA | TRBV5-1 | TRBD2 | TRBJ2-1
TGTGCCAGCAGCCTGAGACAGGACGGCTACACCTTC | CASSLRQDGYTF | NA | TRBV7-8 | NA | TRBJ1-2
TGCGCCAGCAGCTTGGAAAGCGAAAATGAAAAACTGTTTTTT | CASSLESENEKLFF | once | TRBV5-1 | NA | TRBJ1-4
TGTGCCTGGAGTGTTAGCTTCTACACCGGGGAGCTGTTTTTT | CAWSVSFYTGELFF | NA | TRBV30 | NA | TRBJ2-2
TGTGCCAGCAGTCCCTCAGGGGCTAGCAATCAGCCCCAGCATTTT | CASSPSGASNQPQHF | NA | TRBV27 | NA | TRBJ1-5
TGCGCCAGCAGCTCCCGGATTTTTGGGAGTACAGGGGAGGAGACCCAGTACTTC | CASSSRIFGSTGEETQYF | NA | TRBV5-1 | TRBD1 | TRBJ2-5
TGTGCCAGCAGTCCCGGGAGTCCTAGGGGAAACATTCAGTACTTC | CASSPGSPRGNIQYF | NA | TRBV2 | NA | TRBJ2-4
TGTGCCAGCAGTTCAGGGTATGATTCCTATAATTCACCCCTCCACTTT | CASSSGYDSYNSPLHF | NA | TRBV6-5 | NA | TRBJ1-6
TGTGCCAGCGGCAGGGGAGGCAATCAGCCCCAGCATTTT | CASGRGGNQPQHF | NA | TRBV2 | NA | TRBJ1-5
TGTGCCAGCTCTAACCGACTAGCGGGGGGCGGGGACATTCAGTACTTC | CASSNRLAGGGDIQYF | NA | TRBV11-2 | TRBD2 | TRBJ2-4